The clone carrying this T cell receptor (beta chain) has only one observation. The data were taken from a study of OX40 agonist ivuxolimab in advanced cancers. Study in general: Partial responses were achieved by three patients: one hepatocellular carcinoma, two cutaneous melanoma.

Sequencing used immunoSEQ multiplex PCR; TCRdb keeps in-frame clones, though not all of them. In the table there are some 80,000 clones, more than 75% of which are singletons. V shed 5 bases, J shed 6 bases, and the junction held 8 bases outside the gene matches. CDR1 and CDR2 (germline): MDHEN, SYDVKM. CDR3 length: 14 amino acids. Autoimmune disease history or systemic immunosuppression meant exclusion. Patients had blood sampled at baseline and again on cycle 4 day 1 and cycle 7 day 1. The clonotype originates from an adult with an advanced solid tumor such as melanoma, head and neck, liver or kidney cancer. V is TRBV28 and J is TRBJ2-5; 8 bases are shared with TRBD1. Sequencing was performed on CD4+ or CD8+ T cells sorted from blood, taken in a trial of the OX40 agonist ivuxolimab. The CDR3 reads CASSPPGQVKTQYF. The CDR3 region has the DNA TGTGCCAGCAGTCCCCCGGGACAGGTAAAGACCCAGTACTTC.